These 30 T cell receptor beta chains were all obtained from the same sample, sequenced in a study of blood T cell repertoires in COVID-19. Only in-frame clones appear in the TCRdb table, and some are missing; sequencing was by immunoSEQ multiplex PCR. The table shows 180,000 or so clones, with under 80% occurring only once. Sample: peripheral blood. Receptors originate from a man aged 45-65 years who had recovered from COVID-19.

The chain recombines TRBV5-1 with TRBJ2-7; TRBD2 agrees at 7 bases. The germline gives CDR1 SGHRS, CDR2 YFSETQ. V was pared by 0 bases and J by 5 bases, with 8 bases of the junction left unmatched. The CDR3 totals 15 residues. CDR3 nucleotides: TGCGCCAGCAGCTTGGTTGGCGGGAGTGGCCACGAGCAGTACTTC. It codes for CASSLVGGSGHEQYF.

The rearrangement links TRBV2 to TRBJ1-2; 7 positions agree with TRBD1. Germline CDR1 reads SNHLY; CDR2 reads FYNNEI. The CDR3 is 18 amino acids. The trim removed 6 bases at V and 0 bases at J, leaving 16 bases unmatched. CDR3 residues: CASRGGTARRTANYGYTF. For the CDR3, the DNA is TGTGCCAGCAGAGGAGGGACAGCCCGTCGGACAGCTAACTATGGCTACACCTTC.

In DNA, the CDR3 is TGCGCCAGCAGCCTTAGCGGAGGGGTCGTCCACAATGAGCAGTTCTTC. It codes for CASSLSGGVVHNEQFF. The chain employs TRBV5-1 and TRBJ2-1, with D tentatively TRBD2 (6 bases). Trimming pared 4 bases from V and 5 bases from J, leaving 19 bases between. The germline CDR1 and CDR2 sequences are SGHRS and YFSETQ. The CDR3 contains 16 residues. The variable domain in full, with the rest retrieved from reference TRBV5-1 and TRBJ2-1, is KAGVTQTPRYLIKTRGQQVTLSCSPISGHRSVSWYQQTPGQGLQFLFEYFSETQRNKGNFPGRFSGRQFSNSRSEMNVSTLELGDSALYLCASSLSGGVVHNEQFFGPGTRLTVL.

CDR3 in amino acids: CASNRDRGRNIELFF. For the CDR3, the DNA is TGTGCCAGCAATCGAGACAGGGGGCGAAATATAGAGCTGTTTTTT. The V and J genes are TRBV6-5 and TRBJ1-4, with 10 bases identical to TRBD1. CDR3 size: 15 residues. Germline-derived CDR1 and CDR2 are MNHEY and SVGAGI. With 7 bases clipped from V and 14 bases from J, the junction kept 16 bases outside the gene matches.

The chain employs TRBV27 and TRBJ2-7, with 9 nucleotides matching TRBD2. The CDR3 covers 14 residues. V lost 5 bases, J lost 2 bases, and 4 bases stayed unmatched. Germline assignment: CDR1 MNHEY and CDR2 SMNVEV (reference sequence). The chain's CDR3 is CASSRGGGAYEQYF. The CDR3 nucleotides are TGTGCCAGCAGTCGAGGCGGGGGGGCCTACGAGCAGTACTTC.

This clone appeared a few times. This chain's CDR3 is CSVTGHITDTQYF. Written as DNA, the CDR3 is TGCAGCGTTACGGGACATATCACAGATACGCAGTATTTT. The V and J genes are TRBV29-1 and TRBJ2-3; weak D call: TRBD1 (6 bases). CDR1 and CDR2 from the germline V gene are SQVTM and ANQGSEA. The CDR3 extends over 13 amino acids. Trimming removed 5 bases from V and 2 bases from J, with 11 bases in between.

The chain carries TRBV3-1 (or the pseudogene TRBV3-2) and TRBJ2-5, with TRBD2 matching over 13 bases. The CDR3 is made up of 19 amino acids. Trimming cost V 4 bases and J 5 bases; bases outside gene matches: 16. Germline values: CDR1 LGHDT, CDR2 YNNKEL (reference sequence). The CDR3 sequence: CASSPGAGTSGERGETQYF. The CDR3 DNA reads as TGTGCCAGCAGCCCGGGGGCCGGGACTAGCGGGGAGAGAGGCGAGACCCAGTACTTC.

This CDR3 is CASSLTAAFYTDTQYF. The DNA of the CDR3 is TGTGCCAGCAGCTTAACTGCTGCCTTCTACACAGATACGCAGTATTTT. The chain is built from TRBV7-9 and TRBJ2-3; D not certain. The length of the CDR3 is 16 residues. V was cut by 2 bases and J by 2 bases, with 14 bases left in between. Germline CDR1 SEHNR, CDR2 FQNEAQ (reference sequence).

The rearrangement links TRBV12-5 to TRBJ2-3; perhaps TRBD2 as D (5 bases). V lost 5 bases to trimming and J lost 4 bases, with 25 bases between them. This CDR3 is 18 amino acids long. The germline CDR1 and CDR2 sequences are LGHNT and FRNRAP. The CDR3 spells CASGKTPDGETSSDTQYF. The CDR3 DNA is TGTGCTAGTGGTAAGACCCCTGACGGGGAGACCAGTTCAGATACGCAGTATTTT.

The table lists this clone with many counts. The chain uses TRBV2 and TRBJ2-2; 11 nucleotides agree with TRBD2. CDR3 length: 15 residues. Germline lookup yields CDR1 SNHLY and CDR2 FYNNEI. J was trimmed by 7 bases and V by 5 bases; bases with no gene match: 6. The CDR3 here is CASSLLAGANGELFF. CDR3 nucleotide sequence: TGTGCCAGCAGTCTACTAGCGGGAGCAAACGGGGAGCTGTTTTTT.

The rearrangement joins TRBV2 to TRBJ2-3; no reliable D call. Trimming took 5 bases from V and 0 from J, leaving 3 bases between them. The V gene's germline CDR1 is SNHLY and CDR2 FYNNEI. There are 12 residues in the CDR3. The CDR3 spells CASSPSTDTQYF. CDR3 sequence (DNA): TGTGCCAGCAGTCCTAGCACAGATACGCAGTATTTT.

The chain is built from TRBV25-1 and TRBJ2-3; tentative D call: TRBD2 (6 bases). The CDR3 length is 15 residues. Germline V lookup: CDR1 MGHDK, CDR2 SYGVNS. Trimming removed 2 bases from V and 2 bases from J, with 11 bases in between. CDR3 DNA sequence: TGTGCCAGCAGTGAAGGAGGGATAGACACAGATACGCAGTATTTT. This encodes CASSEGGIDTDTQYF.

V usage is TRBV25-1 and J usage is TRBJ2-7; no firm D call. Germline CDR1 MGHDK, CDR2 SYGVNS. The CDR3 is made up of 12 amino acids. With 2 bases removed from V and 3 bases from J, the gap between germline ends came to 5 bases. In DNA form, the CDR3 reads TGTGCCAGCAGTGAAATGAGCTACGAGCAGTACTTC. Translated, it gives CASSEMSYEQYF.

The chain has TRBV27 and TRBJ2-7; 9 bases align to TRBD2. Germline trimming cut 7 bases from V and 2 bases from J; bases unmatched to any gene: 9. This CDR3 has 15 amino acids. Germline CDR1 is MNHEY and CDR2 is SMNVEV (reference sequence). CDR3 sequence: CASKYGASGTYEQYF. Written as DNA, the CDR3 is TGTGCCAGCAAATACGGGGCTAGCGGGACCTACGAGCAGTACTTC.

This clone was observed a single time. CDR3 in DNA: TGTGCCAGCAGCCGCGGCCGTATAAGCTCCTACAATGAGCAGTTCTTC. Its protein product is CASSRGRISSYNEQFF. J is TRBJ2-1 and V is TRBV6-2 or TRBV6-3; no firm D call. The CDR3 has 16 amino acids. CDR1 MNHEY and CDR2 SVGEGT come from the germline V gene. V was cut by 6 bases and J by 0 bases, with 15 bases left in between.

The J gene is TRBJ2-2, the V gene TRBV6-1, with 9 positions matching TRBD2. The length of the CDR3 is 16 residues. Germline CDR1 MNHNS, CDR2 SASEGT. Unmatched junction bases numbered 7, after V lost 1 base and J lost 7 bases. In DNA form, the CDR3 reads TGTGCCAGCAGTGAAGTTGGTAGCGGGAGACACGGGGAGCTGTTTTTT. Protein: CASSEVGSGRHGELFF.

V is TRBV23-1 and J is TRBJ1-1; 10 nucleotides agree with TRBD1. TRBV23-1 is filed as an ORF, its function uncertain. V lost 2 bases, J lost 3 bases, and 3 bases stayed unmatched. The CDR3 consists of 15 residues. The DNA of the CDR3 is TGCGCCAGCAGTCAAACTGGACAGGGGGACACTGAAGCTTTCTTT. It specifies CASSQTGQGDTEAFF.

The V and J genes are TRBV11-3 and TRBJ2-7; 7 nucleotides match TRBD1. CDR3 length: 19 residues. From germline, CDR1 is SGHNT and CDR2 YENEEA. V was clipped by 0 bases and J by 2 bases; unmatched bases: 16. CDR3 DNA sequence: TGTGCCAGCAGCTTAGATAAAGGGGGCTGCCCTCCCCCCCCCTACGAGCAGTACTTC. Its translation: CASSLDKGGCPPPPYEQYF.

CDR3 sequence reads: CASSYPQTAANEKLFF. CDR3 in DNA: TGTGCCAGCAGTTACCCCCAGACAGCCGCTAATGAAAAACTGTTTTTT. V and J are TRBV6-6 and TRBJ1-4; D is perhaps TRBD1 (5 bases). This CDR3 has 16 residues. Germline V gene lookup returns CDR1 MNHNY and CDR2 SVGAGI (reference sequence). V was cut by 2 bases and J by 3 bases, with 13 bases left in between.

The CDR3 protein is CASSRGTGNMNTEAFF. The CDR3 DNA follows: TGTGCCAGCAGCCGGGGGACAGGTAACATGAACACTGAAGCTTTCTTT. The chain combines TRBV5-4 with TRBJ1-1; 8 bases line up with TRBD1. With V trimmed by 4 bases and J by 0 bases, 8 bases remained unmatched. Germline CDR1 and CDR2: SGHNT and YYREEE (reference sequence). This CDR3 is 16 amino acids long.

V is TRBV5-1 and J is TRBJ2-5, with TRBD2 matching over 7 bases. The length of the CDR3 is 14 residues. Losses at the gene ends were 3 bases for V and 5 bases for J; bases not matched to a gene: 7. Per the germline V gene, CDR1 is SGHRS and CDR2 is YFSETQ. The CDR3: CASSWEGQRETQYF. The DNA of the CDR3 is TGCGCCAGCAGCTGGGAGGGGCAGCGGGAGACCCAGTACTTC. The complete variable domain, with remaining parts taken from reference TRBV5-1 and TRBJ2-5, reads KAGVTQTPRYLIKTRGQQVTLSCSPISGHRSVSWYQQTPGQGLQFLFEYFSETQRNKGNFPGRFSGRQFSNSRSEMNVSTLELGDSALYLCASSWEGQRETQYFGPGTRLLVL.

The chain links TRBV4-2 to TRBJ1-5, with D hard to call. V was clipped by 5 bases and J by 2 bases, with 13 bases between them. The germline gives CDR1 LGHNA, CDR2 YNFKEQ. The CDR3 totals 15 residues. The CDR3 loop is CASSEAQGGNQPQHF. CDR3 nucleotides: TGTGCCAGCAGCGAGGCACAAGGAGGCAATCAGCCCCAGCATTTT.

The chain uses TRBV7-2 and TRBJ2-2, with TRBD2 matching 11 bases. This CDR3 region has 15 residues. Per germline, CDR1 SGHTA and CDR2 FQGNSA. The ends lost 8 bases at V and 8 bases at J; junction bases unmatched: 10. The CDR3 region has the DNA TGTGCCAGCGGGAGGAGACTAGCGGGATTTGGGGAGCTGTTTTTT. It encodes CASGRRLAGFGELFF.

This clone was seen a single time. The chain is built from TRBV7-8 and TRBJ1-1; TRBD1 might be the D (5 bases). This CDR3 contains 16 residues. Germline V gives CDR1 SGHVS, CDR2 FQNEAQ. Trimming left V 5 bases short and J 1 base short, with 17 bases between. The CDR3 region is CASSPTRGGANTEAFF. Written as DNA, the CDR3 is TGTGCCAGCAGCCCCACCCGTGGAGGGGCGAACACTGAAGCTTTCTTT.

V is TRBV30 and J is TRBJ2-3; 15 bases are shared with TRBD2. This CDR3 is 16 amino acids long. Germline V gene data show CDR1 as GTSNPN and CDR2 as SVGIG (reference sequence). V dropped 3 bases and J dropped 3; count of bases not matched to a gene: 4. In DNA, the CDR3 is TGTGCCTGGAGGCGAGGGACTAGCGGGAGGACAGATACGCAGTATTTT. It encodes CAWRRGTSGRTDTQYF.

This clone turned up a few times. The chain recombines TRBV5-1 with TRBJ2-6; TRBD1 matches 8 bases. V dropped 0 bases and J dropped 1; count of bases not matched to a gene: 15. CDR3 size: 21 residues. Germline V lookup: CDR1 SGHRS, CDR2 YFSETQ. CDR3 in DNA: TGCGCCAGCAGCTTGGCCTTGGGAGACAGGGGTTATGTTTCTGGGGCCAACGTCCTGACTTTC. Its translation: CASSLALGDRGYVSGANVLTF.

The chain combines TRBV4-3 with TRBJ2-1, with D perhaps TRBD2 (5 bases). V was shortened by 0 bases and J by 6 bases, with 9 bases between the two germline ends. Germline CDR1 is LGHNA and CDR2 is YSLEER. CDR3 length: 14 amino acids. The CDR3 coding sequence is TGCGCCAGCAGCCAAGAAAGCCGGGGCAATGAGCAGTTCTTC. This translates into CASSQESRGNEQFF.

This chain joins TRBV7-2 and TRBJ2-7; 8 nucleotides agree with TRBD1. The germline V gene encodes CDR1 SGHTA and CDR2 FQGNSA. V dropped 4 bases and J dropped 1; count of bases not matched to a gene: 6. CDR3 length equals 15 residues. CDR3: CASSSGTGISYEQYF. CDR3 coding DNA: TGTGCCAGCAGCTCTGGGACAGGAATTTCCTACGAGCAGTACTTC.

The gene calls are TRBV12-3 or TRBV12-4 and TRBJ2-2; D is perhaps TRBD1 (6 bases). V lost 6 bases to trimming and J lost 6 bases, with 11 bases between them. This CDR3 is 13 amino acids long. The CDR3 spells CASRPGAAGELFF. CDR3 sequence (DNA): TGTGCCAGCAGACCAGGGGCGGCCGGGGAGCTGTTTTTT.

The chain is built from TRBV24-1 and TRBJ2-5; D not certain. V lost 3 bases and J lost 1, with 14 bases in between. Germline V gene data show CDR1 as KGHDR and CDR2 as SFDVKD. The CDR3 covers 16 residues. The CDR3 here is CATSDGVPKLQETQYF. The CDR3 DNA reads as TGTGCCACCAGTGATGGAGTACCCAAGCTCCAAGAGACCCAGTACTTC.